This T cell receptor beta chain derives from a study of somatic mutations in cytotoxic T cells in rheumatoid arthritis. Whole-study findings and limits: Patients with a largest CD8+ clone exceeding 20% of CD8+ cells numbered about an eighth of the roughly 60.

Trimming took 10 bases from V and 8 from J, leaving 20 bases between them. Germline CDR1 reads MNHEY; CDR2 reads SMNVEV (reference sequence). The CDR3 covers 13 residues. TCRdb's copy holds only in-frame clones and misses some; the assay was immunoSEQ multiplex PCR. Of 18,000 or so clones in the sample, about 73% were seen once. With respect to this clone: The target antigen is unknown.

Positive magnetic bead selection separated CD4+ and CD8+ cells, and flow cytometry confirmed purity. V is TRBV27 and J is TRBJ1-2; D is possibly TRBD1 (6 bases). The receptor was isolated from an older woman in good health. Sequencing was done on a sample of CD8+ T cells sorted from blood. CDR3 nucleotides: TGTGCCACATTGGGTCCCAGGGGCCGGGGCTACACCTTC. It codes for CATLGPRGRGYTF.